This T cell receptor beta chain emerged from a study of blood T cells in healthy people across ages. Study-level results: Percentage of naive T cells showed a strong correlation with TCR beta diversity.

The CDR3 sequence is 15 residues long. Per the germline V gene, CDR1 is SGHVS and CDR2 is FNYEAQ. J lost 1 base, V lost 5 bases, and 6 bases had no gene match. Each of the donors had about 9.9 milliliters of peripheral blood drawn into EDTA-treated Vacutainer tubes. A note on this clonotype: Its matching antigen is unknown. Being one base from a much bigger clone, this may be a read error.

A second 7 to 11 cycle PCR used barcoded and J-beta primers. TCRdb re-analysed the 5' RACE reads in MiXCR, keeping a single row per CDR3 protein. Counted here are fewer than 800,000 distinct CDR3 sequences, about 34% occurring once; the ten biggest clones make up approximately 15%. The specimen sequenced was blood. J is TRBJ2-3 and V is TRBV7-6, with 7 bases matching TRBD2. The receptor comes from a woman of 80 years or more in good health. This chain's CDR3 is CASSPSLAGTDTQYF. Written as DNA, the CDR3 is TGTGCCAGCAGCCCTAGTCTAGCGGGCACAGATACGCAGTATTTT.